This T cell receptor beta chain was profiled in a study of CD4 and CD8 cells across lung adenocarcinoma regions. Samples came from patients with localized non-small cell lung adenocarcinoma. The CDR3 consists of 17 residues. The V and J ends lost 2 bases and 4 bases, in that order; junction bases with no gene match: 10. The germline V gene has CDR1 SGHTA and CDR2 FQGNSA. TCRdb re-called the PCR reads with MiXCR, one entry per CDR3 protein. Of thousands of distinct CDR3 sequences detected, about 50% appear once; the ten largest clones hold nearly 97%. This sequence originates from a male donor with lung adenocarcinoma. The CD4 and CD8 labels of this study may be unreliable. V and J are TRBV7-2 and TRBJ1-3; 8 bases are shared with TRBD1. What was sequenced was CD8+ T cells from the center of a lung tumor. CDR3 in DNA: TGTGCCAGCAGCTTATACGCAGCGGCAGGGGGCGGAAACACCATATATTTT. Its translation: CASSLYAAAGGGNTIYF.